The 32 T cell receptor beta chains below come from one sample, sequenced in a study of control samples from healthy donors and cancer patients. The table came from immunoSEQ multiplex PCR; TCRdb's copy has only in-frame clones and leaves some out. Here the sample spans some 94,000 clones, 70% to 90% being singletons. The specimen sequenced was PBMCs. These TCRs come from a woman aged 45-60 years with colorectal cancer.

The genes are TRBV28 and TRBJ1-6, with D possibly matching TRBD1 (5 bases). The germline V and J ends were trimmed by 7 bases and 8 bases, with 33 bases remaining between them. The CDR3 extends over 20 amino acids. Per the germline V gene, CDR1 is MDHEN and CDR2 is SYDVKM. The CDR3 DNA reads as TGTGCCAGCACCTTTTGGGGCGGTCTCGAACCGGATTGGGGTTATTCACCCCTCCACTTT. Protein sequence: CASTFWGGLEPDWGYSPLHF.

The table lists this clone with a count of one. The chain uses TRBV7-2 and TRBJ2-3; D not resolved. Trimming left V 4 bases short and J 6 bases short, with 17 bases between. The CDR3 runs 15 residues. The germline V gene has CDR1 SGHTA and CDR2 FQGNSA. CDR3 sequence: CASSSDPLGQDTQYF. The CDR3 region has the DNA TGTGCCAGCAGCTCGGACCCCCTCGGGCAGGATACGCAGTATTTT.

This sequence joins TRBV7-9 and TRBJ2-2; 7 positions agree with TRBD1. CDR1 is SEHNR, CDR2 FQNEAQ, per germline (reference sequence). Germline trimming cut 2 bases from V and 7 bases from J; bases unmatched to any gene: 7. The CDR3 runs to 15 residues. The CDR3 nucleotides are TGTGCCAGCAGCTTAAGGGGGCCGAGCAGCGGGGAGCTGTTTTTT. This gives the protein CASSLRGPSSGELFF.

The rearrangement links TRBV3-1 (or the pseudogene TRBV3-2) to TRBJ2-7; 11 nucleotides align to TRBD1. Germline trimming cut 9 bases from V and 3 bases from J; bases unmatched to any gene: 10. The CDR3 length is 15 residues. The germline V gene encodes CDR1 LGHDT and CDR2 YNNKEL (reference sequence). The CDR3 DNA reads TGTGCCAGGGGGAGGCGGACAGGGGGCTTCTACGAGCAGTACGTC. As protein: CARGRRTGGFYEQYV.

The V gene is TRBV24-1, the J gene TRBJ2-5, with D possibly being TRBD1 or TRBD2 (7 bases each). Germline CDR1 KGHDR, CDR2 SFDVKD. The ends were cut back, 7 bases at V and 4 bases at J, with 15 bases in the middle. The CDR3 is 14 residues long. CDR3 sequence: CATSRGGEAETQYF. CDR3 DNA sequence: TGTGCCACCAGCAGGGGGGGCGAGGCAGAGACCCAGTACTTC.

The chain joins TRBV25-1 to TRBJ1-5; no clear D gene. CDR1 and CDR2 from the germline V gene are MGHDK and SYGVNS. The CDR3 runs to 16 residues. Trimming removed 3 bases from V and 2 bases from J, with 14 bases in between. The CDR3 DNA is TGTGCCAGCAGTGATGGGTCGGCAGGCCGCAATCAGCCCCAGCATTTT. It encodes CASSDGSAGRNQPQHF.

The genes are TRBV6-5 and TRBJ1-2; D is ambiguous. The germline V gene has CDR1 MNHEY and CDR2 SVGAGI. There are 11 residues in the CDR3. Trimming cost V 6 bases and J 0 bases, with 2 bases left between them. This chain's CDR3 is CASRTNYGYTF. In nucleotides, the CDR3 is TGTGCCAGCAGGACTAACTATGGCTACACCTTC.

The rearrangement uses TRBV10-1 and TRBJ2-3, with D maybe TRBD2 (5 bases). The length of the CDR3 is 18 residues. CDR1 WNHNN and CDR2 SYGVQD come from the germline V gene (reference sequence). Trimming removed 0 bases at V and 2 bases at J, with 18 bases between. DNA for the CDR3: TGCGCCAGCAGTGAGTCCGTGGGGAGCTCCCCCCTCACAGATACGCAGTATTTT. This gives the protein CASSESVGSSPLTDTQYF.

V usage is TRBV6-5 and J usage is TRBJ1-1, with a tentative D call TRBD1 (6 bases). The V gene lost 6 bases and the J gene lost 2 bases, with 13 bases spanning the gap. Germline V gives CDR1 MNHEY, CDR2 SVGAGI. This CDR3 has 14 residues. The CDR3, as DNA: TGTGCCAGCAGAGGTACAGGGCCAAACACTGAAGCTTTCTTT. Its protein product is CASRGTGPNTEAFF.

The J gene is TRBJ2-3, the V gene TRBV4-3; weak D call: TRBD2 (6 bases). V was clipped by 1 base and J by 2 bases, with 13 bases between them. The CDR3 contains 16 residues. CDR1 is LGHNA and CDR2 is YSLEER in the germline V gene. The CDR3 DNA sequence: TGCGCCAGCAGCCAAGGGGGACTTCAGTACACAGATACGCAGTATTTT. Its translation is CASSQGGLQYTDTQYF.

The chain employs TRBV12-3 or TRBV12-4 and TRBJ2-3; TRBD2 aligns across 7 bases. Losses at the gene ends were 4 bases for V and 5 bases for J; bases not matched to a gene: 0. CDR3 length: 12 amino acids. In nucleotides, the CDR3 is TGTGCCAGCAGTTGGACTAGAGATACGCAGTATTTT. Its protein product is CASSWTRDTQYF.

The chain links TRBV10-1 to TRBJ2-1, with unresolved D. With 2 bases removed from V and 2 bases from J, the gap between germline ends came to 1 base. CDR3 size: 12 residues. Looked up from germline, CDR1 is WNHNN and CDR2 is SYGVQD (reference sequence). The CDR3 coding sequence is TGCGCCAGCAGTGAGACCTACAATGAGCAGTTCTTC. This gives the protein CASSETYNEQFF.

The rearrangement uses TRBV6-5 and TRBJ2-6, with D maybe TRBD1 (6 bases). The CDR3 consists of 15 residues. Looked up from germline, CDR1 is MNHEY and CDR2 is SVGAGI. Trimming took off 9 bases at V and 2 bases at J, with 14 bases between the two ends. CDR3 sequence (DNA): TGTGCCAGATACAGGGTCCCCCCTGGGGCCAACGTCCTGACTTTC. It specifies CARYRVPPGANVLTF.

The J gene is TRBJ1-2, the V gene TRBV28; 12 nucleotides match TRBD1. This CDR3 comprises 18 residues. The V gene's germline CDR1 is MDHEN and CDR2 SYDVKM. J gave up 4 bases and V 1 base, and 10 bases lay outside the gene matches. CDR3 DNA: TGTGCCAGCAGTTTATTCCGGGACAGGGGGCCTAGGAGCTATGGCTACACCTTC. Amino acid sequence: CASSLFRDRGPRSYGYTF.

The genes are TRBV24-1 and TRBJ2-3; TRBD1 matches at 7 bases. The CDR3 is 16 amino acids. Germline assignment: CDR1 KGHDR and CDR2 SFDVKD. The J segment lost 6 bases and the V segment lost 2 bases, leaving 10 bases of the junction unmatched. The CDR3 here is CATSDSRRPRGDTQYF. CDR3 bases: TGTGCCACCAGTGATTCCCGTCGGCCCAGGGGGGATACGCAGTATTTT.

The table lists this clone with a count of one. The gene calls are TRBV6-4 and TRBJ1-1, with D possibly matching TRBD1 (6 bases). The CDR3 runs to 14 residues. The germline gives CDR1 MRHNA, CDR2 SNTAGT. V was trimmed by 6 bases and J by 0 bases, leaving 11 bases between them. The CDR3 coding sequence is TGTGCCAGCAGCGGACAGTCAATGAACACTGAAGCTTTCTTT. It yields the protein CASSGQSMNTEAFF.

V and J are TRBV7-8 and TRBJ2-2, with a possible D match to TRBD2 (5 bases). The CDR3 has 15 amino acids. CDR1 SGHVS and CDR2 FQNEAQ come from the germline V gene. V was pared by 1 base and J by 2 bases, with 8 bases between. CDR3 DNA: TGTGCCAGCAGCTTAGACAGCGGAAACACCGGGGAGCTGTTTTTT. This sequence encodes CASSLDSGNTGELFF.

V usage is TRBV7-2 and J usage is TRBJ1-6; D remains ambiguous. CDR1 is SGHTA, CDR2 FQGNSA, per germline. Trimming stripped 1 base from V and 9 bases from J, with 7 bases between. The CDR3 has 13 residues. The CDR3 region is CASSLEHSSPLHF. The CDR3 DNA is TGTGCCAGCAGCTTAGAACACTCTTCACCCCTCCACTTT.

The chain is built from TRBV10-3 and TRBJ1-1; 9 bases agree with TRBD1. V shed 5 bases, J shed 3 bases, and the junction held 4 bases outside the gene matches. Germline V gives CDR1 ENHRY, CDR2 SYGVKD. The CDR3 extends over 14 amino acids. The CDR3 DNA follows: TGTGCCATCAGTATACAGGGGGCTGACACTGAAGCTTTCTTT. This encodes CAISIQGADTEAFF.

The J gene is TRBJ2-1, the V gene TRBV30; TRBD2 agrees at 16 bases. V shed 2 bases, J shed 10 bases, and the junction held 8 bases outside the gene matches. This CDR3 region has 16 residues. Germline lookup yields CDR1 GTSNPN and CDR2 SVGIG (reference sequence). As DNA, the CDR3 is TGTGCCTGGAGTCCCGGGACTAGCGGGGGGGCGAGGGAGCAGTTCTTC. It codes for CAWSPGTSGGAREQFF.

The J gene is TRBJ2-2, the V gene TRBV7-2; D gene unclear. There are 14 residues in the CDR3. V was cut by 6 bases and J by 2 bases, with 10 bases left in between. The V gene's germline CDR1 is SGHTA and CDR2 FQGNSA. CDR3 coding DNA: TGTGCCAGCAGGGCAGCTACTAACACCGGGGAGCTGTTTTTT. Protein product: CASRAATNTGELFF.

This clone appeared a few times. The V gene is TRBV2, the J gene TRBJ1-2; no reliable D call. The ends were cut back, 5 bases at V and 0 bases at J, with 7 bases in the middle. Germline loops: CDR1 SNHLY, CDR2 FYNNEI. This CDR3 comprises 13 residues. This chain's CDR3 is CASSPDTNYGYTF. The CDR3 DNA sequence: TGTGCCAGCAGTCCCGACACTAACTATGGCTACACCTTC.

The J gene is TRBJ2-3, the V gene TRBV7-2; D unclear. Trimming took off 5 bases at V and 5 bases at J, with 17 bases between the two ends. The CDR3 contains 15 residues. Germline V gene lookup returns CDR1 SGHTA and CDR2 FQGNSA. The CDR3 DNA follows: TGTGCCAGCAGCCCAAGGGTCCTGATGGGAGATACGCAGTATTTT. Translation gives CASSPRVLMGDTQYF.

This chain links TRBV24-1 with TRBJ2-3; D might be TRBD1 or TRBD2, each matching 5 bases. Trimming stripped 1 base from V and 4 bases from J, with 14 bases between. Germline V gives CDR1 KGHDR, CDR2 SFDVKD. CDR3 size: 16 residues. The CDR3: CATSDFGQGRADTQYF. The CDR3 bases are TGTGCCACCAGTGATTTTGGGCAGGGACGGGCAGATACGCAGTATTTT.

The chain uses TRBV19 and TRBJ1-1, with a tentative D call TRBD1 (6 bases). The V and J ends lost 1 base and 4 bases respectively, with 16 bases between them. The CDR3 is 16 amino acids. Germline V gives CDR1 LNHDA, CDR2 SQIVND (reference sequence). CDR3 nucleotides: TGTGCCAGTAGTATAGCACAGCCAAGGGGGAGCACTGAAGCTTTCTTT. Translating gives CASSIAQPRGSTEAFF.

The CDR3 reads CASSLGRVAETQYF. In DNA form, the CDR3 reads TGTGCCAGCAGTTTGGGCAGGGTGGCAGAGACCCAGTACTTC. This chain joins TRBV28 and TRBJ2-5; possibly TRBD1 for D (5 bases). Germline-derived CDR1 and CDR2 are MDHEN and SYDVKM. Trimming left V 3 bases short and J 4 bases short, with 12 bases between. The CDR3 sequence is 14 residues long.

The CDR3 DNA reads TGTGCCAGCAGTGAATCAGGAGTTCAGTACTTC. It is translated as CASSESGVQYF. This chain joins TRBV6-1 and TRBJ2-4; D uncertain. Deletions cut 2 bases from V and 11 bases from J, with 7 bases between. Germline V gene lookup returns CDR1 MNHNS and CDR2 SASEGT. This CDR3 spans 11 amino acids.

The J gene is TRBJ2-1, the V gene TRBV28; D unresolved. The CDR3 consists of 13 residues. V was pared by 6 bases and J by 8 bases, with 14 bases between. Germline V gives CDR1 MDHEN, CDR2 SYDVKM. CDR3 in DNA: TGTGCCAGCAGCCTGCTGGCGAGTCATGAGCAGTTCTTC. As protein: CASSLLASHEQFF.

This clone has only a few counts. The V gene is TRBV28, the J gene TRBJ1-2; possible D gene TRBD1, 5 bases. The CDR3 runs to 12 residues. Trimming removed 7 bases from V and 4 bases from J, with 10 bases in between. Germline V gene lookup returns CDR1 MDHEN and CDR2 SYDVKM. This CDR3 reads CASNTGTYGYTF. The CDR3 region has the DNA TGTGCCAGCAATACAGGAACCTATGGCTACACCTTC.

The sample holds one count of this clone. The V call is TRBV19, the J call TRBJ2-3, with a tentative D call TRBD2 (6 bases). The CDR3 is made up of 16 amino acids. The V end was cut by 6 bases, the J end by 1 base, with 17 bases between. Germline V CDR1 and CDR2: LNHDA, SQIVND (reference sequence). Here the CDR3 reads CASRKSLAYRTDTQYF. The CDR3 region has the DNA TGTGCCAGTAGGAAGTCCCTAGCGTACCGCACAGATACGCAGTATTTT.

This chain links TRBV30 with TRBJ2-3; 7 nucleotides line up with TRBD1. Germline CDR1 is GTSNPN and CDR2 is SVGIG (reference sequence). The CDR3 sequence is 13 residues long. The V and J ends lost 0 bases and 4 bases, in that order; junction bases with no gene match: 1. The DNA for the CDR3 is TGTGCCTGGAGTGTAGGGGGCCCAGATACGCAGTATTTT. Its protein product is CAWSVGGPDTQYF.

The rearrangement joins TRBV28 to TRBJ2-7; the match to TRBD1 covers 8 bases. The V segment lost 7 bases and the J segment 5 bases; nucleotides outside the gene matches: 7. The CDR3 totals 13 residues. Germline-derived CDR1 and CDR2 are MDHEN and SYDVKM. The CDR3 DNA reads as TGTGCCAGCAATGACAGGGGAAGGAACGAGCAGTACGTC. Protein product: CASNDRGRNEQYV.